This T cell receptor beta chain was profiled in a study of early T cells in non-severe SARS-CoV-2 infection. Across the study: The authors sequenced bulk RNA from unsorted whole blood, leaving chains unpaired. Study-wide results and limits: Comparison of clonotypes with VDJdb favored anti-spike CD8 responses while missing private and CD4 specificities.

Note on this clonotype: The antigen is unknown.

TCRdb passed the 5' RACE reads through MiXCR, listing each CDR3 protein once. The sample lists tens of thousands of distinct CDR3 sequences, around 10% seen once, with approximately 8% in the top ten. The source material was whole blood, sampled at baseline. This clonotype originated in an adult who was a healthcare worker with PCR-confirmed SARS-CoV-2 infection or an uninfected control (not recorded which).

The CDR3 is CSASPRQETQYF. CDR3 DNA: TGCAGTGCTAGCCCTAGACAAGAGACCCAGTACTTC. The rearrangement links TRBV20-1 to TRBJ2-5, with D unclear. V lost 3 bases, J lost 2 bases, and 7 bases lay in between. The CDR3 spans 12 residues. The germline V gene encodes CDR1 DFQATT and CDR2 SNEGSKA (reference sequence).